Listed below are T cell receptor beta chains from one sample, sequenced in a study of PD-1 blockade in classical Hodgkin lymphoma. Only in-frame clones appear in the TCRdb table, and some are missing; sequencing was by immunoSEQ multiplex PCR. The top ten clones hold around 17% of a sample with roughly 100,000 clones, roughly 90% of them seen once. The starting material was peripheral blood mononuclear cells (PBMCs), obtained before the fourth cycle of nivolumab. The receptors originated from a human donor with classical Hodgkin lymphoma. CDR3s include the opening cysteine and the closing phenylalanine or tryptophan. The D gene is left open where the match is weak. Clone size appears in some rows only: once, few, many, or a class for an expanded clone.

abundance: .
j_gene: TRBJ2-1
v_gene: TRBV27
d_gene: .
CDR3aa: CASSSRSTNEQFF
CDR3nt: TGTGCCAGCAGCTCTCGCAGCACCAATGAGCAGTTCTTC

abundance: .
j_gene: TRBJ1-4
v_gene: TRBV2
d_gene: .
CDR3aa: CASSNYATNEKLFF
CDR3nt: TGTGCCAGCAGTAACTATGCAACTAATGAAAAACTGTTTTTT

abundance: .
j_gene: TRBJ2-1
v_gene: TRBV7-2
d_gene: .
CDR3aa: CASSLGHINSHNEQFF
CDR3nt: TGTGCCAGCAGCTTAGGGCATATAAACTCCCACAATGAGCAGTTCTTC

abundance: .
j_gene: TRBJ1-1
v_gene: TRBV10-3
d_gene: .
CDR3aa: CAISGGVTGTEDAEAFF
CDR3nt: TGTGCCATCAGTGGAGGGGTAACCGGGACCGAGGACGCTGAAGCTTTCTTT

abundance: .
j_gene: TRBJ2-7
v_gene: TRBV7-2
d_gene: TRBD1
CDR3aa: CASRKDRGEVYEQYF
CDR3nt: TGTGCCAGCAGGAAAGACAGGGGGGAAGTATACGAGCAGTACTTC

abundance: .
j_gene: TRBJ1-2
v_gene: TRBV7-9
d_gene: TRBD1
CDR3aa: CASSSQVPDRTPNGYTF
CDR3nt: TGTGCCAGCAGCTCCCAAGTACCGGACAGGACGCCCAATGGCTACACCTTC

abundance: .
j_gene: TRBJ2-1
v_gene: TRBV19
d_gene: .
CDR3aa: CASSSRGNEQFF
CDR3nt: TGTGCCAGCAGTTCGAGGGGCAATGAGCAGTTCTTC

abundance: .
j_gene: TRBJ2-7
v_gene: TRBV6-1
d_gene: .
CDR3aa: CAVSGGHSLYEQYF
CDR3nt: TGTGCCGTCTCGGGGGGACACTCTTTATACGAGCAGTACTTC

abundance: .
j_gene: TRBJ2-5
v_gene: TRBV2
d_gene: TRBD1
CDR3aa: CASSRQGKETQYF
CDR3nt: TGTGCCAGCAGCCGACAGGGTAAAGAGACCCAGTACTTC

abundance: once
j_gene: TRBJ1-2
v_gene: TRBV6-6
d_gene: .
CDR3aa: CASSSLANYGYTF
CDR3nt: TGTGCCAGCAGTTCCCTTGCTAACTATGGCTACACCTTC

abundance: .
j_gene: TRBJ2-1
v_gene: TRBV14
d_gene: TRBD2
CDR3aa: CASSQIAGGNEQFF
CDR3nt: TGTGCCAGCAGCCAAATAGCGGGAGGTAATGAGCAGTTCTTC

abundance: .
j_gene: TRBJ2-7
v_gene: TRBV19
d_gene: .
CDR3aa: CASSIDTGYEQYF
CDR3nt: TGTGCCAGTAGTATCGACACTGGCTACGAGCAGTACTTC

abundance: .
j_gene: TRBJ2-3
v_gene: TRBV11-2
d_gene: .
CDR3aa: CASSLDPYGRDTQYF
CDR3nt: TGTGCCAGCAGCTTAGATCCTTACGGACGAGATACGCAGTATTTT

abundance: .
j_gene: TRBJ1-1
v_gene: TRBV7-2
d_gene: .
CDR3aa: CASSLGGRGETFF
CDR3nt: TGTGCCAGCAGCTTAGGGGGACGGGGCGAGACTTTCTTT

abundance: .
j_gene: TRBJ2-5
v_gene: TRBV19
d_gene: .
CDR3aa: CASSGQIGETQYF
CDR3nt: TGTGCCAGTAGTGGACAGATAGGGGAGACCCAGTACTTC

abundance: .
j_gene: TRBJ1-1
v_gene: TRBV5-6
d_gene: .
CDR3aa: CASSRPTMMNTEAFF
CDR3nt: TGTGCCAGCAGCCGCCCTACGATGATGAACACTGAAGCTTTCTTT

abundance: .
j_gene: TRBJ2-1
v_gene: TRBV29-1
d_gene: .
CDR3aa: CSVGLGSNSYNEQFF
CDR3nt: TGCAGCGTGGGGCTGGGATCAAATTCCTACAATGAGCAGTTCTTC

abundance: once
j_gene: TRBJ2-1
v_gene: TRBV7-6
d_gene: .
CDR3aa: CASSPTKSSYNEQFF
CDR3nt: TGTGCCAGCAGCCCGACTAAGAGCTCCTACAATGAGCAGTTCTTC

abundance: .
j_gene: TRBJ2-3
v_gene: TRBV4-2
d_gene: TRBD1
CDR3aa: CASSRFGQGSTDTQYF
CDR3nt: TGTGCCAGCAGCCGTTTCGGACAGGGAAGTACGGATACGCAGTATTTT

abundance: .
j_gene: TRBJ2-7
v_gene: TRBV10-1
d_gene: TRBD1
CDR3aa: CASSDQDRARNWGYALLCYEQYF
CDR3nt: TGCGCCAGCAGTGACCAGGACAGGGCGCGCAATTGGGGTTATGCGCTCTTGTGCTACGAGCAGTACTTC

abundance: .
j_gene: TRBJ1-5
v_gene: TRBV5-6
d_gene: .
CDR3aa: CASSLIGDNQPQHF
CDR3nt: TGTGCCAGCAGCTTGATAGGTGACAATCAGCCCCAGCATTTT

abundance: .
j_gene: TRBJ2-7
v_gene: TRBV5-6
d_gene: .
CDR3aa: CASSLENRATGQYF
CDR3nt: TGTGCCAGCAGCTTGGAAAACAGGGCCACGGGGCAGTACTTC

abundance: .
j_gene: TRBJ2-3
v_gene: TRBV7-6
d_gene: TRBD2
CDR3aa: CASSRGTSGRGSSTDTQYF
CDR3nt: TGTGCCAGCAGCCGGGGGACTAGCGGGAGAGGGTCGAGCACAGATACGCAGTATTTT